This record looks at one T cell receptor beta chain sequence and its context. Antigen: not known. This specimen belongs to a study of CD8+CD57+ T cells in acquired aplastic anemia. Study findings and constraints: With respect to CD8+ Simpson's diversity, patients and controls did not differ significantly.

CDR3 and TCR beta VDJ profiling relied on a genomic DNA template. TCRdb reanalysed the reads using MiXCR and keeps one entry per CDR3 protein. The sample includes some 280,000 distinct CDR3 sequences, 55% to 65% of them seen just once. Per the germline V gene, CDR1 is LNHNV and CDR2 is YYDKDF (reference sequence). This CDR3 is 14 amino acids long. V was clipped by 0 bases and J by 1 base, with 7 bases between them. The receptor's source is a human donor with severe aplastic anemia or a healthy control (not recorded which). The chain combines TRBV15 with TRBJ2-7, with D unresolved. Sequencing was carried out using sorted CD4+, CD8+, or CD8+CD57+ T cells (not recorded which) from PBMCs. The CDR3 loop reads CATSRDLQSYEQYF. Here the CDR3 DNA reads TGTGCCACCAGCAGAGATCTACAGTCCTACGAGCAGTACTTC.